This T cell receptor (beta chain) is from a study of cytomegalovirus exposure and HLA in healthy donors. As concerns this clone: Antigen unknown.

Primers: 60 Vbeta forward and 13 Jbeta reverse. The protocol was immunoSEQ multiplex PCR, while the TCRdb copy is restricted to in-frame clones and leaves out a portion. The table has about 220,000 clones, about four fifths seen once. Broader study findings: Sequencing depth roughly uniform across donors was assumed in presence/absence analyses.

V lost 6 bases and J lost 5, with 16 bases in between. The CDR3 consists of 14 residues. Germline values: CDR1 KGHSH, CDR2 LQKENI. Unrecorded immune exposure was likely among donors, who were nominally healthy when sampled. Material: PBMCs. This clonotype originated in a man aged 35-49 years in good health and CMV-seropositive. The chain recombines TRBV18 with TRBJ1-1; no clear D gene. CDR3: CASSRERDGTEAFF. The CDR3 DNA is TGTGCCAGCTCCCGCGAGCGGGATGGAACTGAAGCTTTCTTT.